Only one count was recorded for the clone carrying this T cell receptor beta chain. The antigen remains undetermined. These data come from a study of CD8 T cells in Susac syndrome. The RNA, about 0.45 to 1 ug, was put through reverse transcription using random hexamers. By means of immunoSEQ multiplex PCR, TCR beta CDR3 spanning 54 Vbeta and 13 Jbeta underwent amplification. Via MiXCR, TCRdb re-called the immunoSEQ multiplex PCR reads, giving one row per CDR3 protein. The data show 120,000 to 150,000 distinct CDR3 sequences, with 94% seen just once and less than 0.095% held by the top ten. It was negative isolation that provided the CD8+ and CD4+ T cells, whereas TEMRA cells were enriched by FACS. CDR3 size: 13 residues. CDR1 is GTSNPN, CDR2 SVGIG, per germline (reference sequence). Trimming took off 3 bases at V and 6 bases at J, with 12 bases between the two ends. Study-wide results and limits: It was acknowledged by the study that relatively few individuals were included in its TCR sequencing and HLA analysis.

The receptor's source is a human donor in good health. Sequenced input: CD4+ T cells from PBMCs. The chain recombines TRBV30 with TRBJ2-4, with D perhaps matching TRBD2 (6 bases). This CDR3 is CAWSLSGGNIQYF. DNA of the CDR3: TGTGCCTGGAGCCTTTCCGGGGGAAACATTCAGTACTTC. Based on the CDR3 plus reference TRBV30 and TRBJ2-4, the full variable domain is SQTIHQWPATLVQPVGSPLSLECTVEGTSNPNLYWYRQAAGRGLQLLFYSVGIGQISSEVPQNLSASRPQDRQFILSSKKLLLSDSGFYLCAWSLSGGNIQYFGAGTRLSVL.